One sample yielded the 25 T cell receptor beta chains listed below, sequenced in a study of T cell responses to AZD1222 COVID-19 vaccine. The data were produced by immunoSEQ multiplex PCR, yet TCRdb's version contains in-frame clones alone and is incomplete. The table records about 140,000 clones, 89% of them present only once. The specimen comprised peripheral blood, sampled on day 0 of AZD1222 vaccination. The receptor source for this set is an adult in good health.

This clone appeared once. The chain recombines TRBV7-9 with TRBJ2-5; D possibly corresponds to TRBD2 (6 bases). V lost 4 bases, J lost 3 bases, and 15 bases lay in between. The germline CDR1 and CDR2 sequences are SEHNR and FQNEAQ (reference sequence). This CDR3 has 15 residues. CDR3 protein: CASSSLASNKETQYF. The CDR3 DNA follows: TGTGCCAGCAGCTCTCTAGCGAGCAACAAAGAGACCCAGTACTTC.

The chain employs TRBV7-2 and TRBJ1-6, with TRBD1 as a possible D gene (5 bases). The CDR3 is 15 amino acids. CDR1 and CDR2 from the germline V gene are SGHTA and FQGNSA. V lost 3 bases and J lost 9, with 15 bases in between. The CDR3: CASSLNGQGFSPLHF. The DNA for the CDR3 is TGTGCCAGCAGCTTGAACGGGCAGGGTTTTTCACCCCTCCACTTT.

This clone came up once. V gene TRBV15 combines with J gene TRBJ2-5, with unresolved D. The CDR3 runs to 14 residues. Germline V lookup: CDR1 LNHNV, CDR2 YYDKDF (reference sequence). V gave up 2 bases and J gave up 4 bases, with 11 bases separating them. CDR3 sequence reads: CATSRRDFLETQYF. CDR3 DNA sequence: TGTGCCACCAGCAGAAGAGATTTTTTAGAGACCCAGTACTTC.

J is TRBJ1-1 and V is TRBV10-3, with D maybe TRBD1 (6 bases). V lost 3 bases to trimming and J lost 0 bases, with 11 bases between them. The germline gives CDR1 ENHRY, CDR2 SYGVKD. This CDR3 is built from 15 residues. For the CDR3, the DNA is TGTGCCATCAGTGAAGCGGACAGAGTGAACACTGAAGCTTTCTTT. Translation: CAISEADRVNTEAFF.

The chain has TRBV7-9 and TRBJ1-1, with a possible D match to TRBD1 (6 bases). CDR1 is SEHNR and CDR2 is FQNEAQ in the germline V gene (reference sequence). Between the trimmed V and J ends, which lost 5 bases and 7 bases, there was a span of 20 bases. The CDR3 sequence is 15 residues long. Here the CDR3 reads CASSREQGRALEAFF. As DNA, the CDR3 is TGTGCCAGCAGCCGAGAACAGGGAAGGGCCCTTGAAGCTTTCTTT.

The CDR3 here is CASMGRPSGGEATDTQYF. CDR3 nucleotides: TGTGCCAGCATGGGGAGGCCTAGCGGGGGGGAGGCCACAGATACGCAGTATTTT. The rearrangement links TRBV7-9 to TRBJ2-3, with 12 bases aligning to TRBD2. V dropped 7 bases and J dropped 2; count of bases not matched to a gene: 13. Germline CDR1 SEHNR, CDR2 FQNEAQ (reference sequence). The CDR3 is made up of 18 amino acids. Full variable domain (missing parts from reference TRBV7-9 and TRBJ2-3): DTGVSQNPRHKITKRGQNVTFRCDPISEHNRLYWYRQTLGQGPEFLTYFQNEAQLEKSRLLSDRFSAERPKGSFSTLEIQRTEQGDSAMYLCASMGRPSGGEATDTQYFGPGTRLTVL.

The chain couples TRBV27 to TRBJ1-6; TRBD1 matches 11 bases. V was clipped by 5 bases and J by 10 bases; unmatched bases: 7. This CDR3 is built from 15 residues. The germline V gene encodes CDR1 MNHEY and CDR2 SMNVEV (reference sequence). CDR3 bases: TGTGCCAGCAGTCCGGGGACAGGGGGAGGATCACCCCTCCACTTT. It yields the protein CASSPGTGGGSPLHF.

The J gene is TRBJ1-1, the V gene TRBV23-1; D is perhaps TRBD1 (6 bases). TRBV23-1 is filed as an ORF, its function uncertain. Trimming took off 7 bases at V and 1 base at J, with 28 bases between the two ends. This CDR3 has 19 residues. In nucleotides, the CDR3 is TGCGCCAGCACCTCACACTTATCCCACCACAGGGAACGGAACACTGAAGCTTTCTTT. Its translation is CASTSHLSHHRERNTEAFF.

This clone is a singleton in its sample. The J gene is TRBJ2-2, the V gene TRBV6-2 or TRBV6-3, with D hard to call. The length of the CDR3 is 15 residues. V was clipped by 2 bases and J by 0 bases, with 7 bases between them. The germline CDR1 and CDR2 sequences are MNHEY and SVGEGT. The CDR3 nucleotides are TGTGCCAGCAGTTACCCGTTACCGAACACCGGGGAGCTGTTTTTT. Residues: CASSYPLPNTGELFF.

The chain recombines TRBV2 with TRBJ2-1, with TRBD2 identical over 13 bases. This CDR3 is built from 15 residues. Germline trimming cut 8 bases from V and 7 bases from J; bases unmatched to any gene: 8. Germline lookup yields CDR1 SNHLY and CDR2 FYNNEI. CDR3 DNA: TGTGCCAGCTCACGGACTAGCGGGAGTGGTAATGAGCAGTTCTTC. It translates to CASSRTSGSGNEQFF.

The CDR3 is CASSPPEPRGTQYF. The CDR3 DNA is TGTGCCAGCAGCCCCCCTGAGCCCAGGGGAACCCAGTACTTC. V usage is TRBV11-2 and J usage is TRBJ2-5; D is possibly TRBD1 (6 bases). The germline V gene has CDR1 SGHAT and CDR2 FQNNGV. Trimming cost V 5 bases and J 8 bases, with 18 bases left between them. The CDR3 is made up of 14 amino acids.

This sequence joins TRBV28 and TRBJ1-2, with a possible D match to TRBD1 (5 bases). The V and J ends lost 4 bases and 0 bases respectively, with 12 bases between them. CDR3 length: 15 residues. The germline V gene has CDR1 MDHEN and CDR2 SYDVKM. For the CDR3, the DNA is TGTGCCAGCAGTTCCCCACCGACAGCTAACTATGGCTACACCTTC. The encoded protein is CASSSPPTANYGYTF.

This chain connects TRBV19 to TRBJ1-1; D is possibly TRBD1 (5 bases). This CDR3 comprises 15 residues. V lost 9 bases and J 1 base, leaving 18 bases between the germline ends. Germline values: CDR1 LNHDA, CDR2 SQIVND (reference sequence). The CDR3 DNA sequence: TGTGCCAGACAGCACGTAGGGACTCGGAACACTGAAGCTTTCTTT. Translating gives CARQHVGTRNTEAFF.

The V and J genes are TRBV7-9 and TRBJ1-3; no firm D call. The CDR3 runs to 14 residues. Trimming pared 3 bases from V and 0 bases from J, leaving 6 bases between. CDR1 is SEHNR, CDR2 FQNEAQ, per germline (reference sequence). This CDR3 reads CASSLAGSGNTIYF. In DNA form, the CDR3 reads TGTGCCAGCAGCTTGGCGGGCTCTGGAAACACCATATATTTT.

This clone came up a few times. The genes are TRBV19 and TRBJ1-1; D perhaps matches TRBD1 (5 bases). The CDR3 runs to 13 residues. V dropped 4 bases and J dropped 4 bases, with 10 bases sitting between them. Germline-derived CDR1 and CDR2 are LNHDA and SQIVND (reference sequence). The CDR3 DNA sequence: TGTGCCAGTAGTAACAGGTATACCACTGAAGCTTTCTTT. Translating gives CASSNRYTTEAFF.

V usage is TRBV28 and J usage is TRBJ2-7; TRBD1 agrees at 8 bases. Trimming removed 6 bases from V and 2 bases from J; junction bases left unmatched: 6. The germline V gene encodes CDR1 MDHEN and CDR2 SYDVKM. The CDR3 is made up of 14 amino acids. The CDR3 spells CASRPQGATYEQYF. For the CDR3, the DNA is TGTGCCAGCAGGCCCCAGGGGGCCACCTACGAGCAGTACTTC.

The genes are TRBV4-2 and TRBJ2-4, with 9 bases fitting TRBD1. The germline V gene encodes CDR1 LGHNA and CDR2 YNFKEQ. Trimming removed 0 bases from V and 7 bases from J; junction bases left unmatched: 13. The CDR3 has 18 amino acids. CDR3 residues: CASSQDRGQGGSRNIQYF. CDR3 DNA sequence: TGTGCCAGCAGCCAAGATCGGGGACAGGGAGGGAGTCGGAACATTCAGTACTTC.

As DNA, the CDR3 is TGTGCCAGCAGTGAACAGGCAACCTATAATTCACCCCTCCACTTT. Translating it yields CASSEQATYNSPLHF. The chain employs TRBV25-1 and TRBJ1-6; D not resolved. V dropped 2 bases and J dropped 2 bases, with 7 bases sitting between them. The germline V gene has CDR1 MGHDK and CDR2 SYGVNS. There are 15 residues in the CDR3.

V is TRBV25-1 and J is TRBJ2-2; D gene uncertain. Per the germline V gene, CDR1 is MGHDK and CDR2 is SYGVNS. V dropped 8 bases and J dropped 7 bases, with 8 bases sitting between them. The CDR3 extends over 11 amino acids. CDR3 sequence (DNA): TGTGCCAGCGGAGTATACGGGGAGCTGTTTTTT. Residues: CASGVYGELFF.

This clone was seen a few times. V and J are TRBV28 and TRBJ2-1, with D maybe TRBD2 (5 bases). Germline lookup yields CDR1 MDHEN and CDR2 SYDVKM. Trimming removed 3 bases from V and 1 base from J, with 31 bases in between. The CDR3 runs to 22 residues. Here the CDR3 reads CASSLFFRSIPRGSRSYNEQFF. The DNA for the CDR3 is TGTGCCAGCAGTTTGTTTTTTCGATCAATACCCCGGGGTAGCAGGTCCTACAATGAGCAGTTCTTC.

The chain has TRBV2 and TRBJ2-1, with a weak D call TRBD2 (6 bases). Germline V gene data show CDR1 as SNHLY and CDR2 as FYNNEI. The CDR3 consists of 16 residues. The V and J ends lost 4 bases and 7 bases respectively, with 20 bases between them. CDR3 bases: TGTGCCAGCAGTGGGCGGGGCACGGTGGGTACTAATGAGCAGTTCTTC. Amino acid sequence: CASSGRGTVGTNEQFF.

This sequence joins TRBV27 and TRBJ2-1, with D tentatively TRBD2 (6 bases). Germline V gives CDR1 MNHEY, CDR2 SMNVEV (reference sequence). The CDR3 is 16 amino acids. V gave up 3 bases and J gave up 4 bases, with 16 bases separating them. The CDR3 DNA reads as TGTGCCAGCAGTTTGGTCGGAGGGGTATTTTACAATGAGCAGTTCTTC. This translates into CASSLVGGVFYNEQFF.

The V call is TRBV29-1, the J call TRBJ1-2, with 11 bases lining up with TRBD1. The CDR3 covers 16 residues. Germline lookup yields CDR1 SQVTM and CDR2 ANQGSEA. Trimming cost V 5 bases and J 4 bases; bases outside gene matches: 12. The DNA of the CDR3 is TGCAGCGTTCGGACAGGGGGCACTCTGCGGGGCTATGGCTACACCTTC. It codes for CSVRTGGTLRGYGYTF.

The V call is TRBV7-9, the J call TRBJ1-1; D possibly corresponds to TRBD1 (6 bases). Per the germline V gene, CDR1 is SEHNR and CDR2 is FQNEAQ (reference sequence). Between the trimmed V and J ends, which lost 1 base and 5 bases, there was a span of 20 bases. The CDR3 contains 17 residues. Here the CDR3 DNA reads TGTGCCAGCAGCTTAGATGCGGGGGGCTATTCGAGGACTGAAGCTTTCTTT. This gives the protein CASSLDAGGYSRTEAFF.

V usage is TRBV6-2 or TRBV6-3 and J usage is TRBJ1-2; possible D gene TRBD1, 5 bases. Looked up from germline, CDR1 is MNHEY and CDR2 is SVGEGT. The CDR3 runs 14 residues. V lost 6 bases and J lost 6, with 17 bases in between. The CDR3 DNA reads TGTGCCAGCAGCCAAGGGGCTACCCGGAATGGCTACACCTTC. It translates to CASSQGATRNGYTF.